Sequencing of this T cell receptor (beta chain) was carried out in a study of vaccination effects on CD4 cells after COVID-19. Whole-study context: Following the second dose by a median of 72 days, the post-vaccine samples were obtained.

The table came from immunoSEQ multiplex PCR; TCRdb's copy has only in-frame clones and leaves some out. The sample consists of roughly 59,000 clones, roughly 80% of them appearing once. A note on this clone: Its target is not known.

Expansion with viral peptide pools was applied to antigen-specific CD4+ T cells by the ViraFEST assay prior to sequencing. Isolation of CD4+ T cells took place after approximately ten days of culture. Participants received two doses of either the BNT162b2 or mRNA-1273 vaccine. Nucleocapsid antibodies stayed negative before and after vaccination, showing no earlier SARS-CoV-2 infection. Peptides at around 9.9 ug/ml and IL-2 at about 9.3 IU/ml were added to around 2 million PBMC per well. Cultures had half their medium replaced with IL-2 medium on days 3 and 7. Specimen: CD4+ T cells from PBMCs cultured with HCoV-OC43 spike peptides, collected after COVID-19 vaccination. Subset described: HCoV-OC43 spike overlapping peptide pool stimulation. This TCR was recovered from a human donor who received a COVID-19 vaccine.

The CDR3 loop is CASSIWGLAKNIQYF. CDR3 DNA sequence: TGTGCCAGTAGTATTTGGGGACTAGCCAAAAACATTCAGTACTTC. V and J are TRBV19 and TRBJ2-4, with D possibly matching TRBD2 (6 bases). V was clipped by 3 bases and J by 0 bases, with 9 bases between them. CDR1 LNHDA and CDR2 SQIVND come from the germline V gene (reference sequence). The CDR3 is 15 amino acids.